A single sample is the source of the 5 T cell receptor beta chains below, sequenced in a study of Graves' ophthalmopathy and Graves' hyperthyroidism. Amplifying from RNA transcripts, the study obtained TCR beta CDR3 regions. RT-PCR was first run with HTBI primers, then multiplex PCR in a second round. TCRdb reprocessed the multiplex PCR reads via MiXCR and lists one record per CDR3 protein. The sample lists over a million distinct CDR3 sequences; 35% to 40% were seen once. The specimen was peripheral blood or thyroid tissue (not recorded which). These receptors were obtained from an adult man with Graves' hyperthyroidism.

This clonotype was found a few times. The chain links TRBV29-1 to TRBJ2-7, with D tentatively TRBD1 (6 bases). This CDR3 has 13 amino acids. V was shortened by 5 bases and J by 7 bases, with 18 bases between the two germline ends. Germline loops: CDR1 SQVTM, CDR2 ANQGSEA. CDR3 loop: CSVIRGGDGEQYF. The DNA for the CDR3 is TGCAGCGTTATAAGAGGGGGAGACGGGGAGCAGTACTTC.

CDR3 region: CSARSPTRSGQIFNQPQHF. The CDR3 DNA follows: TGCAGTGCTAGATCCCCAACACGTTCGGGACAGATTTTCAATCAGCCCCAGCATTTT. The chain uses TRBV20-1 and TRBJ1-5; 7 nucleotides line up with TRBD1. The CDR3 is 19 residues long. The J segment lost 3 bases and the V segment lost 2 bases, leaving 19 bases of the junction unmatched. CDR1 is DFQATT, CDR2 SNEGSKA, per germline (reference sequence).

CDR3 coding DNA: TGTGCCAGCAGCTCCCTCCGGGACTTACACTACGAGCAGTACTTC. Translated: CASSSLRDLHYEQYF. The rearrangement uses TRBV7-6 and TRBJ2-7; tentative D call: TRBD2 (6 bases). This CDR3 has 15 residues. V gave up 4 bases and J gave up 3 bases, with 16 bases separating them. Germline V gene sequence: CDR1 SGHVS, CDR2 FNYEAQ.

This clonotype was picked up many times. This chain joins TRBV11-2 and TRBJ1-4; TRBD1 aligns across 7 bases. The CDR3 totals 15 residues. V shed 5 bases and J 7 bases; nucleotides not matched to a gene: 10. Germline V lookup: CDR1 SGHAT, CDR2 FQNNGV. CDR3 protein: CASSPYRGNGEKLFF. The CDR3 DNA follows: TGTGCCAGCAGCCCGTACAGGGGTAATGGTGAAAAACTGTTTTTT.

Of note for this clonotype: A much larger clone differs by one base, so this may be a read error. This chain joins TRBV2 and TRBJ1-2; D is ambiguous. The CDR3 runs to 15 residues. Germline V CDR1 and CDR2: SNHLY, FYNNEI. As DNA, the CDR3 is TGTGCCAGCAGGGAAGGGAAACTCAACGTGCATGGCTACACCTTC. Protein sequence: CASREGKLNVHGYTF.